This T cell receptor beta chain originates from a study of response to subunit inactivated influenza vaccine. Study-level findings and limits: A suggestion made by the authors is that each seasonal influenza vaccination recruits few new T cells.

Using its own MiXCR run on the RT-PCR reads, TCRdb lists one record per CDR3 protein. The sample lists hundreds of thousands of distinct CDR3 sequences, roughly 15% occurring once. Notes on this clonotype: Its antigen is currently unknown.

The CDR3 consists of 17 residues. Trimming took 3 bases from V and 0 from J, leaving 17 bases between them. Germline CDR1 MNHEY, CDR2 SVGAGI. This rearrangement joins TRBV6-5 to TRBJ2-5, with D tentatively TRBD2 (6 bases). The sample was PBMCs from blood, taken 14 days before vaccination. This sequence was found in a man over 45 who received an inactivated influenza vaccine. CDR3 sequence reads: CASSYGRPYEYQETQYF. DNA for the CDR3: TGTGCCAGCAGTTATGGGAGGCCGTACGAGTACCAAGAGACCCAGTACTTC.